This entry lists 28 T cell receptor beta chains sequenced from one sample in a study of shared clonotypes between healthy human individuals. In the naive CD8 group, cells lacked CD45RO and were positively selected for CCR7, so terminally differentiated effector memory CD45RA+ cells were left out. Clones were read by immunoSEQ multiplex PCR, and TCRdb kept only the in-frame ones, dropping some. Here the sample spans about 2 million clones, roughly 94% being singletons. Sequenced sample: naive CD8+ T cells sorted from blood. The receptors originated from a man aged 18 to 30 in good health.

For the CDR3, the DNA is TGTGCCAGCAGCTTATCGGGACAGTCCTCCTACGAGCAGTACTTC. Translating gives CASSLSGQSSYEQYF. This chain connects TRBV7-6 to TRBJ2-7; TRBD1 matches at 7 bases. The CDR3 sequence is 15 residues long. Germline CDR1 and CDR2: SGHVS and FNYEAQ. The V and J ends lost 2 bases and 0 bases, in that order; junction bases with no gene match: 4.

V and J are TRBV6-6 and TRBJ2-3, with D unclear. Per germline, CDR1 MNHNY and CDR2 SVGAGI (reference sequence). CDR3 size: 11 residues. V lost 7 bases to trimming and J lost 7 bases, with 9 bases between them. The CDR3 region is CASNAVHTQYF. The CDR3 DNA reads TGTGCCAGCAATGCGGTACATACGCAGTATTTT.

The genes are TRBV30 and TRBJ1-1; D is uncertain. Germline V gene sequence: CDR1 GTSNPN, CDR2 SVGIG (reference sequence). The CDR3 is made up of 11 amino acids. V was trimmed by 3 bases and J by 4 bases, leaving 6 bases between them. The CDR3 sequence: CAWRRGTEAFF. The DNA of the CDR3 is TGTGCCTGGAGACGGGGCACTGAAGCTTTCTTT. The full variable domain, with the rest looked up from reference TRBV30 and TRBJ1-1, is SQTIHQWPATLVQPVGSPLSLECTVEGTSNPNLYWYRQAAGRGLQLLFYSVGIGQISSEVPQNLSASRPQDRQFILSSKKLLLSDSGFYLCAWRRGTEAFFGQGTRLTVV.

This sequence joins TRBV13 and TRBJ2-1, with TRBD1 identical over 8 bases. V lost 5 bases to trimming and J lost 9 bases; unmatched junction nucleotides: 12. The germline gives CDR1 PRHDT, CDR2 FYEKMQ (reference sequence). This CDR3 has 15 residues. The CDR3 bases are TGTGCCAGCAGCGTCCAGGGGGCTCCTACAGGTGAGCAGTTCTTC. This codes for CASSVQGAPTGEQFF.

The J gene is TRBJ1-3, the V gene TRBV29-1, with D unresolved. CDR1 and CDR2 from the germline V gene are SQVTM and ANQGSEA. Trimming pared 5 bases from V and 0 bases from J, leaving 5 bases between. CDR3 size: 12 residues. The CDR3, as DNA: TGCAGCGTTTCAGACTCTGGAAACACCATATATTTT. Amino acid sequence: CSVSDSGNTIYF.

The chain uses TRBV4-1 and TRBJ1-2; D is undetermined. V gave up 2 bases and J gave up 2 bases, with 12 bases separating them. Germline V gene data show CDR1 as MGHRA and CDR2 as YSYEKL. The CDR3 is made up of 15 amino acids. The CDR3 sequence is CASSQIPGFNYGYTF. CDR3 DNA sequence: TGCGCCAGCAGCCAAATCCCGGGGTTCAACTATGGCTACACCTTC.

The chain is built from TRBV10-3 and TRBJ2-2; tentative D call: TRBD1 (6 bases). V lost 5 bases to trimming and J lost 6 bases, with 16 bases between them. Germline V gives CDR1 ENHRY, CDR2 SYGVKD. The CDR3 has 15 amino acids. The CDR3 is CAISWTADASGELFF. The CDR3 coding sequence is TGTGCCATCAGTTGGACAGCAGATGCCTCCGGGGAGCTGTTTTTT.

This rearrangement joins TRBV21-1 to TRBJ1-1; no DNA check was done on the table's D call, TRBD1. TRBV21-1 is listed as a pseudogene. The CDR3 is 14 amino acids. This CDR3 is CASTGKTTKTEAFF. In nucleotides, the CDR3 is TGTGCCAGCACCGGAAAGACAACGAAGACTGAAGCTTTCTTT.

CDR3 sequence (DNA): TGTGCCAGCAGACCAACTAGCGGGGGCACAGATACGCAGTATTTT. Translating gives CASRPTSGGTDTQYF. The chain couples TRBV13 to TRBJ2-3; TRBD2 matches 10 bases. CDR1 is PRHDT, CDR2 FYEKMQ, per germline (reference sequence). V lost 6 bases, J lost 1 base, and 4 bases stayed unmatched. The CDR3 totals 15 residues.

The chain's CDR3 is CASSLYLQVNTGELFF. The DNA for the CDR3 is TGTGCCAGCAGTTTATATTTACAGGTTAACACCGGGGAGCTGTTTTTT. The chain carries TRBV28 and TRBJ2-2; the D gene is possibly TRBD1 (5 bases). Looked up from germline, CDR1 is MDHEN and CDR2 is SYDVKM. The CDR3 totals 16 residues. V dropped 1 base and J dropped 2 bases, with 11 bases sitting between them. The full variable domain, its missing parts supplied by reference TRBV28 and TRBJ2-2, is DVKVTQSSRYLVKRTGEKVFLECVQDMDHENMFWYRQDPGLGLRLIYFSYDVKMKEKGDIPEGYSVSREKKERFSLILESASTNQTSMYLCASSLYLQVNTGELFFGEGSRLTVL.

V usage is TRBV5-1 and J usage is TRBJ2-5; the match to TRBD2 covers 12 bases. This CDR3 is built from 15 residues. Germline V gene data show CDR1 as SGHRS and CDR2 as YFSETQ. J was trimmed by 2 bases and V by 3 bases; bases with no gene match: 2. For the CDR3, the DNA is TGCGCCAGCAGCTCGACTAGCGGGAGTCAAGAGACCCAGTACTTC. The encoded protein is CASSSTSGSQETQYF.

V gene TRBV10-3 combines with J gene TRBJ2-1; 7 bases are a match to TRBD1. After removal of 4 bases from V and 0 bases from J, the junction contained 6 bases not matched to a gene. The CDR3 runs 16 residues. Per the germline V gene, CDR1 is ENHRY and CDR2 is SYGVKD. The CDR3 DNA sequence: TGTGCCATCAGTGTACGGGACAGTAGCTCCTACAATGAGCAGTTCTTC. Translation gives CAISVRDSSSYNEQFF.

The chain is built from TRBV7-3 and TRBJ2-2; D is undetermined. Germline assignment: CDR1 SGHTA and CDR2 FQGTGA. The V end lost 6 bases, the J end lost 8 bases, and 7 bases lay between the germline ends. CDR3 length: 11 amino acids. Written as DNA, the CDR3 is TGTGCCAGCAGTTTAGCAGGGGAGCTGTTTTTT. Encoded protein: CASSLAGELFF.

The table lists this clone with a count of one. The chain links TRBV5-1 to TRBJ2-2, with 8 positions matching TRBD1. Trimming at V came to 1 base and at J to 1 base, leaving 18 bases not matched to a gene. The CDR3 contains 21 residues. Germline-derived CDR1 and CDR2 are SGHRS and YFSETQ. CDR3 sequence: CASSLLYADSGQGENTGELFF. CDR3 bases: TGCGCCAGCAGCTTGTTGTATGCGGACTCAGGACAGGGTGAGAACACCGGGGAGCTGTTTTTT.

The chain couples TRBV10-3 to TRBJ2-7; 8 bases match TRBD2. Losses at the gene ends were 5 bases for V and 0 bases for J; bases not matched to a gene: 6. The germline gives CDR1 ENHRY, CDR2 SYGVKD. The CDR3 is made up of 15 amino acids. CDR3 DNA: TGTGCCATCAGTTCTCGGGCGGGGGGCTCCTACGAGCAGTACTTC. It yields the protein CAISSRAGGSYEQYF.

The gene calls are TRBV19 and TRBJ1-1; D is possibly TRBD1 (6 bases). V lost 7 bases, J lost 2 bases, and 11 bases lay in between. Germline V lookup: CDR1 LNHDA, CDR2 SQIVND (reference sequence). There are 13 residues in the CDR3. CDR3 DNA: TGTGCCAGTATAAACAGGGTTAACACTGAAGCTTTCTTT. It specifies CASINRVNTEAFF.

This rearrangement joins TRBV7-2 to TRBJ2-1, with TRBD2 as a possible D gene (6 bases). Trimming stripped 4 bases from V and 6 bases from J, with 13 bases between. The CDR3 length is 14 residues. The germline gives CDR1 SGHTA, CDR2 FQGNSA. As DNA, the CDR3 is TGTGCCAGCAGCTCATACGGGAGTATCAATGAGCAGTTCTTC. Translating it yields CASSSYGSINEQFF.

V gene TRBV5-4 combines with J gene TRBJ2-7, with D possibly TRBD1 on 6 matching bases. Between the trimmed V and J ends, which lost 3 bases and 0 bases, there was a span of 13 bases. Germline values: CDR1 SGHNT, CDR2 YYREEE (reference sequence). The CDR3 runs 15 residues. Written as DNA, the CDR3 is TGTGCCAGCAGCTCTGACAGGTCTCGCTCCTACGAGCAGTACTTC. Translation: CASSSDRSRSYEQYF. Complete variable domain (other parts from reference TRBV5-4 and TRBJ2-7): ETGVTQSPTHLIKTRGQQVTLRCSSQSGHNTVSWYQQALGQGPQFIFQYYREEENGRGNFPPRFSGLQFPNYSSELNVNALELDDSALYLCASSSDRSRSYEQYFGPGTRLTVT.

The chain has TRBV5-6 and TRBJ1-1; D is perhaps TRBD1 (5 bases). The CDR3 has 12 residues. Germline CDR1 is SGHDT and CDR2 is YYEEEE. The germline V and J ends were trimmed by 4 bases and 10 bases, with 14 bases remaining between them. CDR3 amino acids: CASSTDIGGAFF. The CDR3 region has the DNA TGTGCCAGCAGCACGGACATCGGGGGAGCTTTCTTT.

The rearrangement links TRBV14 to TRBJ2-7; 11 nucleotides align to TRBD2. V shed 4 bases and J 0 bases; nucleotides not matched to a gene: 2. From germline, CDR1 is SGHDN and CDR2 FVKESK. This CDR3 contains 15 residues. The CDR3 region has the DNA TGTGCCAGCAGCCCCCTAGCGGGGGGCTCCTACGAGCAGTACTTC. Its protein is CASSPLAGGSYEQYF.

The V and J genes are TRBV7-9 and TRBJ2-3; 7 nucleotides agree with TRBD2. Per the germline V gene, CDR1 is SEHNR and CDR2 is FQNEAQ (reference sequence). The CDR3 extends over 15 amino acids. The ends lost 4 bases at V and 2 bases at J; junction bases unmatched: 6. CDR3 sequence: CASSSWGRDTDTQYF. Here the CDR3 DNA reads TGTGCCAGCAGCTCATGGGGGAGGGACACAGATACGCAGTATTTT.

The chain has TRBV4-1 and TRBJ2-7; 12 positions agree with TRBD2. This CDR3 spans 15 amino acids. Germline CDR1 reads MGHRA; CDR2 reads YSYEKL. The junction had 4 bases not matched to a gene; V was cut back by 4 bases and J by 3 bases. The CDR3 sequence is CASSPETSGGYEQYF. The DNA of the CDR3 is TGCGCCAGCAGCCCAGAGACTAGCGGGGGCTACGAGCAGTACTTC.

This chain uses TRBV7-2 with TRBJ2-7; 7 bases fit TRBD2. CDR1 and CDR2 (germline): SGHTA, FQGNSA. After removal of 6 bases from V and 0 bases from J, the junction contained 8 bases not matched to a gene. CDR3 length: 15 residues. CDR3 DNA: TGTGCCAGCAGTTCTTCAGCGGGGAGCTCCTACGAGCAGTACTTC. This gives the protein CASSSSAGSSYEQYF. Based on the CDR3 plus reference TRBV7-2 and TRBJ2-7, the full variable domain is GAGVSQSPSNKVTEKGKDVELRCDPISGHTALYWYRQSLGQGLEFLIYFQGNSAPDKSGLPSDRFSAERTGGSVSTLTIQRTQQEDSAVYLCASSSSAGSSYEQYFGPGTRLTVT.

The CDR3 nucleotides are TGTGCCAGCAGCCAAGCTGTCTCAGATACGCAGTATTTT. Translated: CASSQAVSDTQYF. The chain employs TRBV27 and TRBJ2-3; D is undetermined. Germline-derived CDR1 and CDR2 are MNHEY and SMNVEV (reference sequence). The CDR3 loop spans 13 amino acids. The ends were cut back, 6 bases at V and 4 bases at J, with 11 bases in the middle.

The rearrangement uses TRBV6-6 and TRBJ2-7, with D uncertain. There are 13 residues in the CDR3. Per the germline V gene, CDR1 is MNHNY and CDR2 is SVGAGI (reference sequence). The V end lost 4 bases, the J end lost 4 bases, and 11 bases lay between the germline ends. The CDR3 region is CASSSAGPYEQYF. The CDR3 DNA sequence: TGTGCCAGCAGTTCCGCCGGGCCGTACGAGCAGTACTTC.

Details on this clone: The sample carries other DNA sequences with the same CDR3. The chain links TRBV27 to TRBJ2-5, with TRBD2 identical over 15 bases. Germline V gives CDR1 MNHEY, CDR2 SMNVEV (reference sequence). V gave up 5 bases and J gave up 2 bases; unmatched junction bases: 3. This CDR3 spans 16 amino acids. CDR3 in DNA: TGTGCCAGCAGTCTCGGACTAGCGGGAGGGCAAGAGACCCAGTACTTC. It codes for CASSLGLAGGQETQYF.

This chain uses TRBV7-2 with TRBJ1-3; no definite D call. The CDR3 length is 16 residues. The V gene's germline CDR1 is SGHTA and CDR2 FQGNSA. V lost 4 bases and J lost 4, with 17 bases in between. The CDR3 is CASSSGPPIPGNTIYF. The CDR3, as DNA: TGTGCCAGCAGCTCCGGACCTCCTATTCCAGGAAACACCATATATTTT.

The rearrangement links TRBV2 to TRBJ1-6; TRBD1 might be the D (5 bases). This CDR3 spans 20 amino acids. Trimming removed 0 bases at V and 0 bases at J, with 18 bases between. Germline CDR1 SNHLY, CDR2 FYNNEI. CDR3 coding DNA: TGTGCCAGCAGTGAAGCCTCCGACAGCTCTCTCAGCTCCTATAATTCACCCCTCCACTTT. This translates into CASSEASDSSLSSYNSPLHF.